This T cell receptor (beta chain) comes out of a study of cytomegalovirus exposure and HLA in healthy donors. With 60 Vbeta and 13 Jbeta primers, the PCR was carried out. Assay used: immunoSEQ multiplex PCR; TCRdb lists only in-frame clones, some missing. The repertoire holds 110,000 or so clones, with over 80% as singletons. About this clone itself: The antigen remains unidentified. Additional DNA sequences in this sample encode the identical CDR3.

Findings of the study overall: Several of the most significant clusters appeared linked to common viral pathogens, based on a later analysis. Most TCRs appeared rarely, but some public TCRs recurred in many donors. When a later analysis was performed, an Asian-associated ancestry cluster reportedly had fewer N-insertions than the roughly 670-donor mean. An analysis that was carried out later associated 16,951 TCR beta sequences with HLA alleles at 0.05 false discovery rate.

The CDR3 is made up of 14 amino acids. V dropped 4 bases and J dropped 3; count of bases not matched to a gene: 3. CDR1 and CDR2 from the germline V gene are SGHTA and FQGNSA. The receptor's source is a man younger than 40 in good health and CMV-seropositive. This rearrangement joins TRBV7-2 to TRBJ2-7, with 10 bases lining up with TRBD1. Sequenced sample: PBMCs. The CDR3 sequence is CASSSGQGVYEQYF. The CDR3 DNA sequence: TGTGCCAGCAGCTCCGGACAGGGGGTCTACGAGCAGTACTTC.